These 13 T cell receptor beta chains originate from one sample sequenced in a study of T cell changes during pregnancy in multiple sclerosis. TCRdb keeps only in-frame clones here, not all; method: immunoSEQ multiplex PCR. Among tens of thousands of clones, just over 90% were seen once, and the ten largest hold roughly 1.4%. The sample consisted of peripheral blood, taken before pregnancy. These receptors came from a female donor with multiple sclerosis, enrolled in a pregnancy study.

The genes are TRBV7-6 and TRBJ2-1; 8 bases map to TRBD2. CDR3 length: 15 residues. Per the germline V gene, CDR1 is SGHVS and CDR2 is FNYEAQ. Trimming took 4 bases from V and 5 from J; bases not matched to a gene: 7. CDR3 DNA sequence: TGTGCCAGCAGCTGGGCTAGCGGGCGGGACAATGAGCAGTTCTTC. Translated: CASSWASGRDNEQFF. Full variable domain (missing parts from reference TRBV7-6 and TRBJ2-1): GAGVSQSPRYKVTKRGQDVALRCDPISGHVSLYWYRQALGQGPEFLTYFNYEAQQDKSGLPNDRFSAERPEGSISTLTIQRTEQRDSAMYRCASSWASGRDNEQFFGPGTRLTVL.

The chain recombines TRBV6-6 with TRBJ1-4; 8 bases map to TRBD1. The V gene end was trimmed by 6 bases and the J gene end by 4 bases; junction bases not matched to a gene: 4. This CDR3 contains 14 residues. Germline V gives CDR1 MNHNY, CDR2 SVGAGI (reference sequence). CDR3 amino acids: CASSRTGSNEKLFF. The CDR3 nucleotides are TGTGCCAGCAGCCGGACAGGGAGTAATGAAAAACTGTTTTTT.

The chain links TRBV28 to TRBJ1-2; no definite D call. The V gene lost 3 bases and the J gene lost 8 bases, with 13 bases spanning the gap. The CDR3 is 13 amino acids. Germline V lookup: CDR1 MDHEN, CDR2 SYDVKM. The CDR3 reads CASSFSGDEGYTF. In DNA form, the CDR3 reads TGTGCCAGCAGTTTCTCCGGGGATGAAGGCTACACCTTC.

This clone came up a few times. The chain has TRBV7-2 and TRBJ2-7; 7 bases are a match to TRBD1. Trimming at V came to 1 base and at J to 5 bases, leaving 8 bases not matched to a gene. This CDR3 comprises 15 residues. The germline CDR1 and CDR2 sequences are SGHTA and FQGNSA. The CDR3 region has the DNA TGTGCCAGCAGCTTAGTTGCGACAGGGAGCCACGAGCAGTACTTC. Protein product: CASSLVATGSHEQYF.

The CDR3 region is CASSPRTEYSPLHF. The DNA of the CDR3 is TGTGCCAGCAGTCCTCGGACTGAATATTCACCCCTCCACTTT. The chain recombines TRBV6-1 with TRBJ1-6; D remains unclear. The CDR3 loop spans 14 amino acids. Germline CDR1 and CDR2: MNHNS and SASEGT. The V gene lost 5 bases and the J gene lost 8 bases, with 13 bases spanning the gap.

This clone appeared a few times. The chain has TRBV19 and TRBJ1-1; D ambiguous. The germline V gene encodes CDR1 LNHDA and CDR2 SQIVND (reference sequence). The CDR3 loop spans 13 amino acids. V was clipped by 5 bases and J by 1 base, with 8 bases between them. The CDR3 DNA follows: TGTGCCAGTAGTTTCACGGGGAACACTGAAGCTTTCTTT. It specifies CASSFTGNTEAFF.

On this clone: Germline is not matched at one junction end, which may reflect a read error. This chain connects TRBV7-7 to TRBJ2-5; 7 nucleotides align to TRBD2. The length of the CDR3 is 14 residues. The germline CDR1 and CDR2 sequences are SSHAT and FNYEAQ (reference sequence). In nucleotides, the CDR3 is TGTGCTAGCAGCTTTGGGCAGGGAGGGGAGACCCAGTACTTC. This gives the protein CASSFGQGGETQYF.

The chain has TRBV7-2 and TRBJ2-1; 7 positions match TRBD2. The CDR3 contains 15 residues. The germline CDR1 and CDR2 sequences are SGHTA and FQGNSA. Trimming removed 1 base from V and 4 bases from J; junction bases left unmatched: 4. Here the CDR3 DNA reads TGTGCCAGCAGCTTAGAGTTAGCGGGTTACAATGAGCAGTTCTTC. Encoded protein: CASSLELAGYNEQFF.

CDR3 sequence reads: CASSSTGGGLEQYF. The CDR3 nucleotides read TGTGCCAGCAGTTCGACAGGGGGGGGATTAGAGCAGTACTTC. The J gene is TRBJ2-7, the V gene TRBV27, with TRBD1 matching over 9 bases. Trimming removed 4 bases from V and 7 bases from J; junction bases left unmatched: 8. CDR1 is MNHEY, CDR2 SMNVEV, per germline (reference sequence). The CDR3 covers 14 residues.

This chain joins TRBV7-3 and TRBJ1-2; the D gene is possibly TRBD1 (6 bases). This CDR3 has 13 residues. Trimming stripped 1 base from V and 6 bases from J, with 9 bases between. From germline, CDR1 is SGHTA and CDR2 FQGTGA. The chain's CDR3 is CASSLRSGDGYTF. In nucleotides, the CDR3 is TGTGCCAGCAGCTTAAGGTCAGGGGATGGCTACACCTTC.

J is TRBJ1-3 and V is TRBV30; possible D gene TRBD1, 5 bases. Per the germline V gene, CDR1 is GTSNPN and CDR2 is SVGIG (reference sequence). The CDR3 runs 12 residues. V was shortened by 7 bases and J by 5 bases, with 12 bases between the two germline ends. The CDR3 coding sequence is TGTGCCTTCGGGACTCCCAGAAACACCATATATTTT. As protein: CAFGTPRNTIYF.

The gene calls are TRBV5-1 and TRBJ2-3; D perhaps matches TRBD2 (6 bases). V shed 0 bases and J shed 4 bases, with 9 bases lying between them. Germline V gives CDR1 SGHRS, CDR2 YFSETQ. CDR3 size: 14 residues. The CDR3 DNA is TGCGCCAGCAGCTTGGTGGGAGGCCCAGATACGCAGTATTTT. Translated, it gives CASSLVGGPDTQYF. Full variable domain (missing parts from reference TRBV5-1 and TRBJ2-3): KAGVTQTPRYLIKTRGQQVTLSCSPISGHRSVSWYQQTPGQGLQFLFEYFSETQRNKGNFPGRFSGRQFSNSRSEMNVSTLELGDSALYLCASSLVGGPDTQYFGPGTRLTVL.

This clone occurred once. The chain links TRBV11-2 to TRBJ1-3, with D hard to call. Trimming took 6 bases from V and 4 from J, leaving 10 bases between them. Germline CDR1 SGHAT, CDR2 FQNNGV. The CDR3 runs 13 residues. This CDR3 reads CASSHPQGNTIYF. CDR3 sequence (DNA): TGTGCCAGCAGTCACCCCCAGGGAAACACCATATATTTT.